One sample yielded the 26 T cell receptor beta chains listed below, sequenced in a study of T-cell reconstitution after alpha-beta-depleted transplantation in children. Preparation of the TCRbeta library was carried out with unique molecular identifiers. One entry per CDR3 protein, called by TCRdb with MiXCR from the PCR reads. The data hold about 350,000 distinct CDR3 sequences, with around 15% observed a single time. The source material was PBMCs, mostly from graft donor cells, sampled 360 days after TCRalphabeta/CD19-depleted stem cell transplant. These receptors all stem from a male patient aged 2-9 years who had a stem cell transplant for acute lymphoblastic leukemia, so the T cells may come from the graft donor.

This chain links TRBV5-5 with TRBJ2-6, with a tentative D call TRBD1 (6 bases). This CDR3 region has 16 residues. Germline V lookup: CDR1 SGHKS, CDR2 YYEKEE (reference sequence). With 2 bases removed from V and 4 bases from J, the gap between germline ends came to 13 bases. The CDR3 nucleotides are TGTGCCAGCAGCTTTCACACAGGGTCCGGGGCCAACGTCCTGACTTTC. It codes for CASSFHTGSGANVLTF.

The CDR3 sequence is CASSLLQGSETQYF. The CDR3 region has the DNA TGTGCCAGCAGTTTATTACAGGGCTCAGAGACCCAGTACTTC. This chain joins TRBV27 and TRBJ2-5; possibly TRBD1 for D (6 bases). Germline V gene sequence: CDR1 MNHEY, CDR2 SMNVEV (reference sequence). The CDR3 totals 14 residues. Trimming left V 1 base short and J 4 bases short, with 10 bases between.

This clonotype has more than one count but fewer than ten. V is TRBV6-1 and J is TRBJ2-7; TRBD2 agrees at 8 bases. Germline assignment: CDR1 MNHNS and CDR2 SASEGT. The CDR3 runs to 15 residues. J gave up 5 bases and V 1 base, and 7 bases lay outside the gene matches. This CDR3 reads CASSEGGGRSHEQYF. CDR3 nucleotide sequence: TGTGCCAGCAGTGAAGGTGGCGGGAGGAGCCACGAGCAGTACTTC.

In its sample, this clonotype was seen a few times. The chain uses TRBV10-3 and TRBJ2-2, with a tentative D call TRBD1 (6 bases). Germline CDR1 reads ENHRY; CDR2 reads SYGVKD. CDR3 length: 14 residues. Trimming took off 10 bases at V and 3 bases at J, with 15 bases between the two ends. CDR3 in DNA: TGTGCCACCAACAGGGAATGGGACACCGGGGAGCTGTTTTTT. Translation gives CATNREWDTGELFF.

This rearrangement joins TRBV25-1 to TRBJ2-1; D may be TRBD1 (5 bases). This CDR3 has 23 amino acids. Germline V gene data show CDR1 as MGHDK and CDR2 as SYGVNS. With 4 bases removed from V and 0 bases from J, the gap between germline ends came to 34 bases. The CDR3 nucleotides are TGTGCCAGCAGTGGCCCTTCCGCACCAATGACAGCCCGGACCGTGAGCTCCTACAATGAGCAGTTCTTC. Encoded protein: CASSGPSAPMTARTVSSYNEQFF.

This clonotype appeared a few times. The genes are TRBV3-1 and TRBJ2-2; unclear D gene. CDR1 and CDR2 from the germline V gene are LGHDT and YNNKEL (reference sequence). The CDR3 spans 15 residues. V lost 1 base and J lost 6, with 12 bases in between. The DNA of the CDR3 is TGTGCCAGCAGCCAAGCCAGCAAGGTGGCCGGGGAGCTGTTTTTT. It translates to CASSQASKVAGELFF.

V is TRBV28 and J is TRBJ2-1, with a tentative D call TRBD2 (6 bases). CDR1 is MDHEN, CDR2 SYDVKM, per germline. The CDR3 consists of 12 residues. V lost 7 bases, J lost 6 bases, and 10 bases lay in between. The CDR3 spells CASIGGPNEQFF. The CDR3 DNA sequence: TGTGCCAGCATCGGGGGTCCCAATGAGCAGTTCTTC.

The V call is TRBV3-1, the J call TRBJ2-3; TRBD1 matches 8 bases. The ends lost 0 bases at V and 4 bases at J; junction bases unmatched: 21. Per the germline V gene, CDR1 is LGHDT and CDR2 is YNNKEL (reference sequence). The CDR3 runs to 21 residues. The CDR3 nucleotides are TGTGCCAGCAGCCAAGAAGAGGACAGGGCAGCGGCAGCCTGGGCAGCAGATACGCAGTATTTT. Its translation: CASSQEEDRAAAAWAADTQYF.

The chain's CDR3 is CASSLQGYSNQPQHF. The CDR3 DNA reads as TGTGCCAGCAGCTTACAGGGGTATAGCAATCAGCCCCAGCATTTT. The rearrangement links TRBV7-2 to TRBJ1-5; maybe TRBD1 (6 bases). The CDR3 extends over 15 amino acids. The germline V gene has CDR1 SGHTA and CDR2 FQGNSA. V gave up 2 bases and J gave up 0 bases, with 8 bases separating them.

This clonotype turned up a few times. CDR3 protein: CASSFRGIGANVLTF. As DNA, the CDR3 is TGTGCCAGCAGTTTTCGAGGGATTGGGGCCAACGTCCTGACTTTC. This chain links TRBV28 with TRBJ2-6; D may be TRBD2 (5 bases). The CDR3 consists of 15 residues. Trimming stripped 3 bases from V and 3 bases from J, with 9 bases between. Germline CDR1 reads MDHEN; CDR2 reads SYDVKM.

CDR3 in DNA: TGTGCCAGCAGTTATAGGGGGAGGGCCTACAATGAGCAGTTCTTC. It yields the protein CASSYRGRAYNEQFF. The V and J genes are TRBV28 and TRBJ2-1, with TRBD2 as a possible D gene (7 bases). Trimming left V 4 bases short and J 2 bases short, with 12 bases between. The CDR3 spans 15 residues. Germline V CDR1 and CDR2: MDHEN, SYDVKM. Complete variable domain (other parts from reference TRBV28 and TRBJ2-1): DVKVTQSSRYLVKRTGEKVFLECVQDMDHENMFWYRQDPGLGLRLIYFSYDVKMKEKGDIPEGYSVSREKKERFSLILESASTNQTSMYLCASSYRGRAYNEQFFGPGTRLTVL.

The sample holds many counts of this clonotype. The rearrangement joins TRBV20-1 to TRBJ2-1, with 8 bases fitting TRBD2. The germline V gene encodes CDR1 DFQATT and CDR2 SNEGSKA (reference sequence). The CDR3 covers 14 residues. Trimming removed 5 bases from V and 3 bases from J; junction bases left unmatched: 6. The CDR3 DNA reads TGCAGTGCTGGCCTGAGCGGGAGCTACAATGAGCAGTTCTTC. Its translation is CSAGLSGSYNEQFF.

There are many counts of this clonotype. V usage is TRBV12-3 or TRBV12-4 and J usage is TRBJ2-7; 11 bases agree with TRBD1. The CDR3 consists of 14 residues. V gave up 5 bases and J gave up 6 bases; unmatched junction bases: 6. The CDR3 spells CASSRDRGWSEQYF. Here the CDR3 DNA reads TGTGCCAGCAGTCGGGACAGGGGGTGGTCCGAGCAGTACTTC.

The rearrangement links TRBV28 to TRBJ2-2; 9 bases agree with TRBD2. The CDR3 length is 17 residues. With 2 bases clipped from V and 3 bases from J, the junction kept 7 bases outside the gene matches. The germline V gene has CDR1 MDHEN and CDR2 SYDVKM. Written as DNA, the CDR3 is TGTGCCAGCAGTTTAGCGGGAGGGAAGGCCTACACCGGGGAGCTGTTTTTT. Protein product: CASSLAGGKAYTGELFF.

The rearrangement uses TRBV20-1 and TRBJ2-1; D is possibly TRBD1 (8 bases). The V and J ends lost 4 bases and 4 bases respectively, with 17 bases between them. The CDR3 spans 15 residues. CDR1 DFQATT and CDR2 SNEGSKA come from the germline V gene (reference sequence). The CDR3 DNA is TGCAGTGCTACCCTGGGGGGGGACAGGTACAATGAGCAGTTCTTC. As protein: CSATLGGDRYNEQFF.

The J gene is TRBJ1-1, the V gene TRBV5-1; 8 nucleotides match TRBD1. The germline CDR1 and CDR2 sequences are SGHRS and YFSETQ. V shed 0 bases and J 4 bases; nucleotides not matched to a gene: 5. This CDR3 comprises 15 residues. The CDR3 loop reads CASSLGDRLATEAFF. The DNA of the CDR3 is TGCGCCAGCAGCTTGGGGGACAGGTTGGCCACTGAAGCTTTCTTT.

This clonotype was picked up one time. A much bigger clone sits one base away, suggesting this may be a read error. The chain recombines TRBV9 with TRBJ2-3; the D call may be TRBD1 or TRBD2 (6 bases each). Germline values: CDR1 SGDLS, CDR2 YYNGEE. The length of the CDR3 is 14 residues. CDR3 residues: CAISTRGRTDTQYF. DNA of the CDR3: TGTGCCATCAGCACTAGGGGGAGGACAGATACGCAGTATTTT.

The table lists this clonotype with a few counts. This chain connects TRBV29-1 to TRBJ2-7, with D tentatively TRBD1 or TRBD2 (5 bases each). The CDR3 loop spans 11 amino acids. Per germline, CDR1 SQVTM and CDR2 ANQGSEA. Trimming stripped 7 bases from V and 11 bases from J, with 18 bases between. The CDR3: CSANHGAGEYF. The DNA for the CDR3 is TGCAGCGCCAATCACGGGGCCGGGGAGTACTTC.

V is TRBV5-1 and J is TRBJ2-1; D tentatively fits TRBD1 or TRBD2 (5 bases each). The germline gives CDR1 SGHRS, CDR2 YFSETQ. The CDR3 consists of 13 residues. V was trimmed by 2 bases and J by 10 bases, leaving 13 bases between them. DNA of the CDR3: TGCGCCAGCAGCTTCCGGGACCAAGGGGAGCAGTTCTTC. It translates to CASSFRDQGEQFF.

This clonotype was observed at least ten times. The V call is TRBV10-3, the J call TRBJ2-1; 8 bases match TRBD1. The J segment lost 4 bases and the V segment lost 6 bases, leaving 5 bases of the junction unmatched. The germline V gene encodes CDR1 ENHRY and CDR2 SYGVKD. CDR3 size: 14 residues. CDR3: CAIRPGQVYNEQFF. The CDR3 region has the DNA TGTGCCATCAGGCCGGGACAGGTATACAATGAGCAGTTCTTC.

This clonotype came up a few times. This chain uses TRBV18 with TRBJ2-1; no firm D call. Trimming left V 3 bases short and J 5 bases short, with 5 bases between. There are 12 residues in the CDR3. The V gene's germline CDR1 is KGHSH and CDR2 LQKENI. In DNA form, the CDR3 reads TGTGCCAGCTCACCCTTGGACAATGAGCAGTTCTTC. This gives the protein CASSPLDNEQFF.

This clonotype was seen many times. The CDR3 is CASILAGGPWNEQFF. CDR3 DNA: TGTGCCAGCATACTAGCGGGAGGCCCTTGGAATGAGCAGTTCTTC. The V call is TRBV6-2 or TRBV6-3, the J call TRBJ2-1; 12 bases map to TRBD2. The CDR3 loop spans 15 amino acids. The germline V gene encodes CDR1 MNHEY and CDR2 SVGEGT. The junction had 8 bases not matched to a gene; V was cut back by 7 bases and J by 7 bases.

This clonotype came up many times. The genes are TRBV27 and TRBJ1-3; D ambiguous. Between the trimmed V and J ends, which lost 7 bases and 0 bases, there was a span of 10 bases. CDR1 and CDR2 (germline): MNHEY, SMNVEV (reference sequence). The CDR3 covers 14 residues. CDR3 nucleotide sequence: TGTGCCAGCACCCGAGTGCCCTCTGGAAACACCATATATTTT. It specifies CASTRVPSGNTIYF.

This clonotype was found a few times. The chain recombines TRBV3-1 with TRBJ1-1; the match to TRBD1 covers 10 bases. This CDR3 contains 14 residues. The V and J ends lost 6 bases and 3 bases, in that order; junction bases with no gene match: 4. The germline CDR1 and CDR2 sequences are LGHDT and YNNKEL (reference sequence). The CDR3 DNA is TGTGCCAGCAGGAGGGGGACAGGGGACACTGAAGCTTTCTTT. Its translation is CASRRGTGDTEAFF.

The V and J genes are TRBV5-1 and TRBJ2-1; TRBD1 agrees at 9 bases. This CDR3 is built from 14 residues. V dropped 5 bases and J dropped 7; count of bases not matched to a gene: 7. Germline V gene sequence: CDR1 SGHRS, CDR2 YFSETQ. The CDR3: CASSTGGADNEQFF. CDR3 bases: TGCGCCAGCAGTACAGGGGGCGCGGATAATGAGCAGTTCTTC. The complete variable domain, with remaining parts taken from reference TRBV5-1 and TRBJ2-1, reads KAGVTQTPRYLIKTRGQQVTLSCSPISGHRSVSWYQQTPGQGLQFLFEYFSETQRNKGNFPGRFSGRQFSNSRSEMNVSTLELGDSALYLCASSTGGADNEQFFGPGTRLTVL.

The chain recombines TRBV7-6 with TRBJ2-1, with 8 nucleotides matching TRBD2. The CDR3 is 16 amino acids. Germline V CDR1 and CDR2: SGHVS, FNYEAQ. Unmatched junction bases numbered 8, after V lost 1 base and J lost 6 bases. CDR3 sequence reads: CASSLGPSGSVNEQFF. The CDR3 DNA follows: TGTGCCAGCAGCTTAGGCCCCAGCGGGAGCGTCAATGAGCAGTTCTTC. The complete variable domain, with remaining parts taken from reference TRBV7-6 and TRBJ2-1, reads GAGVSQSPRYKVTKRGQDVALRCDPISGHVSLYWYRQALGQGPEFLTYFNYEAQQDKSGLPNDRFSAERPEGSISTLTIQRTEQRDSAMYRCASSLGPSGSVNEQFFGPGTRLTVL.